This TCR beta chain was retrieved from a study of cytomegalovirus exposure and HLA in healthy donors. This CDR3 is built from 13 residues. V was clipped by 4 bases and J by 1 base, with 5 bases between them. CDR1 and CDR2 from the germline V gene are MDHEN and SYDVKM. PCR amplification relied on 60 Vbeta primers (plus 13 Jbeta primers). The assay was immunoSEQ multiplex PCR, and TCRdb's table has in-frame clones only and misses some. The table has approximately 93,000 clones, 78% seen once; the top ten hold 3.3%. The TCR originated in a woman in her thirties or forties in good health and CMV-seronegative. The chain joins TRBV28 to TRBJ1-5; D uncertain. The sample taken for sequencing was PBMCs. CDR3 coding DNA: TGTGCCAGCAGTTCTTTCAGCAATCAGCCCCAGCATTTT. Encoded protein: CASSSFSNQPQHF.